The rows below give T cell receptor beta chains drawn from one sample of a study of blood T cells in healthy people across ages. TCRdb passed the 5' RACE reads through MiXCR, listing each CDR3 protein once. Counted here are about 650,000 distinct CDR3 sequences, around 32% occurring once; the ten biggest clones make up over 15%. Sequencing was performed on blood. The origin of the receptors is a woman aged 80 or over in good health. The CDR3 runs from the conserved cysteine through the conserved F or W. The D gene is left open where the match is weak. Clone size is given for some rows only: seen once, a few or many times, or a class if the clone is expanded.

cdr3_aa: CATSEGGRRTGANVLTF
cdr3_nt: TGTGCCACCAGTGAAGGGGGCAGGAGAACTGGGGCCAACGTCCTGACTTTC
j_call: TRBJ2-6
v_call: TRBV24-1
d_call: TRBD1
clone_size: many

cdr3_aa: CASSPGVYNSPLHF
cdr3_nt: TGTGCCAGCAGTCCAGGGGTCTATAATTCACCCCTCCACTTT
j_call: TRBJ1-6
v_call: TRBV6-5
d_call: NA
clone_size: NA

cdr3_aa: CASSWWGPSTNIQYF
cdr3_nt: TGTGCCAGCAGCTGGTGGGGACCTAGCACAAACATTCAGTACTTC
j_call: TRBJ2-4
v_call: TRBV7-9
d_call: NA
clone_size: NA

cdr3_aa: CAISVQTNTEAFF
cdr3_nt: TGTGCCATCAGTGTCCAGACCAACACTGAAGCTTTCTTT
j_call: TRBJ1-1
v_call: TRBV10-3
d_call: NA
clone_size: NA

cdr3_aa: CAWRVGTGNGPFF
cdr3_nt: NA
j_call: TRBJ2-1
v_call: TRBV30
d_call: NA
clone_size: few

cdr3_aa: CASSLVGQSRYNEQFF
cdr3_nt: TGCGCCAGCAGCTTGGTCGGCCAATCGAGGTACAATGAGCAGTTCTTC
j_call: TRBJ2-1
v_call: TRBV5-1
d_call: NA
clone_size: many

cdr3_aa: CASSQAGANTGELFF
cdr3_nt: TGCGCCAGCAGCCAAGCCGGGGCGAACACCGGGGAGCTGTTTTTT
j_call: TRBJ2-2
v_call: TRBV4-1
d_call: NA
clone_size: many

cdr3_aa: CSARMSGGSGELFF
cdr3_nt: TGCAGTGCAAGGATGAGTGGGGGGTCCGGGGAGCTGTTTTTT
j_call: TRBJ2-2
v_call: TRBV20-1
d_call: NA
clone_size: NA

cdr3_aa: CASSPRQSLYGYTF
cdr3_nt: TGTGCCAGCAGCCCTCGACAGTCCCTCTATGGCTACACCTTC
j_call: TRBJ1-2
v_call: TRBV14
d_call: NA
clone_size: many

cdr3_aa: CASTIGRGNSPLHF
cdr3_nt: TGTGCCAGCACAATCGGCAGGGGGAATTCACCCCTCCACTTT
j_call: TRBJ1-6
v_call: TRBV6-2/TRBV6-3
d_call: TRBD1
clone_size: few

cdr3_aa: CASSPTDRAIGYTF
cdr3_nt: TGTGCCAGCAGCCCAACGGACAGGGCAATCGGCTACACCTTC
j_call: TRBJ1-2
v_call: TRBV4-2
d_call: TRBD1
clone_size: few

cdr3_aa: CASSRNDRESPLHF
cdr3_nt: TGTGCCAGCAGCCGGAACGACAGGGAATCACCCCTCCACTTT
j_call: TRBJ1-6
v_call: TRBV7-9
d_call: TRBD1
clone_size: many

cdr3_aa: CSARETGVRNSPLHF
cdr3_nt: TGCAGTGCTAGAGAGACAGGGGTGCGTAATTCACCCCTCCACTTT
j_call: TRBJ1-6
v_call: TRBV20-1
d_call: TRBD1
clone_size: many

cdr3_aa: CSARVGGSGGEQYF
cdr3_nt: TGCAGTGCTAGAGTCGGGGGATCGGGGGGAGAGCAGTACTTC
j_call: TRBJ2-7
v_call: TRBV20-1
d_call: TRBD2
clone_size: NA

cdr3_aa: CASSSWTSHDEQYF
cdr3_nt: TGTGCCAGCAGCTCCTGGACTAGTCACGACGAGCAGTACTTC
j_call: TRBJ2-7
v_call: TRBV7-2
d_call: TRBD2
clone_size: once

cdr3_aa: CASSLQGRYQETQYF
cdr3_nt: TGTGCCAGCAGTTTACAGGGCCGGTACCAAGAGACCCAGTACTTC
j_call: TRBJ2-5
v_call: TRBV12-3/TRBV12-4
d_call: NA
clone_size: few

cdr3_aa: CASSLADQPLNGYTF
cdr3_nt: TGTGCCAGCAGCTTAGCGGACCAGCCCCTGAATGGCTACACCTTC
j_call: TRBJ1-2
v_call: TRBV7-2
d_call: NA
clone_size: NA

cdr3_aa: CASSQEYPPQFF
cdr3_nt: TGTGCCAGCAGCCAAGAATATCCGCCGCAGTTCTTC
j_call: TRBJ2-1
v_call: TRBV3-1
d_call: NA
clone_size: many

cdr3_aa: CSARGLAGGGSYNEQFF
cdr3_nt: TGCAGTGCTCGTGGTCTAGCGGGGGGAGGCTCCTACAATGAGCAGTTCTTC
j_call: TRBJ2-1
v_call: TRBV20-1
d_call: TRBD2
clone_size: many

cdr3_aa: CASRHFGSGQETQYF
cdr3_nt: TGTGCCAGCAGACACTTTGGTAGCGGACAAGAGACCCAGTACTTC
j_call: TRBJ2-5
v_call: TRBV27
d_call: NA
clone_size: many

cdr3_aa: CASTPDSRPEKLFF
cdr3_nt: TGTGCCAGCACCCCCGACTCCAGGCCGGAAAAACTGTTTTTT
j_call: TRBJ1-4
v_call: TRBV6-2/TRBV6-3
d_call: NA
clone_size: many

cdr3_aa: CASSLDPGNFVYGYTF
cdr3_nt: TGTGCCAGCAGCTTAGACCCGGGAAATTTTGTCTATGGCTACACCTTC
j_call: TRBJ1-2
v_call: TRBV11-2
d_call: NA
clone_size: NA

cdr3_aa: CAWSLGLRRANTGELFF
cdr3_nt: TGTGCCTGGAGTTTAGGTTTGCGCAGGGCGAACACCGGGGAGCTGTTTTTT
j_call: TRBJ2-2
v_call: TRBV30
d_call: NA
clone_size: NA

cdr3_aa: CASSQGGFEARGGTDTQYF
cdr3_nt: TGCGCCAGCAGCCAAGGGGGGTTTGAGGCGCGGGGGGGCACAGATACGCAGTATTTT
j_call: TRBJ2-3
v_call: TRBV4-1
d_call: TRBD2
clone_size: many

cdr3_aa: CASRGDANYGYTF
cdr3_nt: TGTGCCAGCAGGGGGGATGCTAACTATGGCTACACCTTC
j_call: TRBJ1-2
v_call: TRBV9
d_call: NA
clone_size: few

cdr3_aa: CASSAGGSPYNEQFF
cdr3_nt: TGTGCCAGCAGCGCCGGGGGCAGTCCCTACAATGAGCAGTTCTTC
j_call: TRBJ2-1
v_call: TRBV7-3
d_call: NA
clone_size: many

cdr3_aa: CASSFGNRGLVGYTF
cdr3_nt: TGTGCCAGCAGTTTCGGGAACAGGGGACTTGTCGGCTACACCTTC
j_call: TRBJ1-2
v_call: TRBV12-3/TRBV12-4
d_call: TRBD1
clone_size: many

cdr3_aa: CASSATSATNEKLFF
cdr3_nt: TGTGCCAGCAGCGCGACGAGTGCAACTAATGAAAAACTGTTTTTT
j_call: TRBJ1-4
v_call: TRBV9
d_call: NA
clone_size: few

cdr3_aa: CASSPSGGNSPLHF
cdr3_nt: TGTGCCAGCAGCCCCTCAGGGGGCAATTCACCCCTCCACTTT
j_call: TRBJ1-6
v_call: TRBV7-9
d_call: TRBD1
clone_size: NA

cdr3_aa: CASSLGGRSSSYEQYF
cdr3_nt: TGCGCCAGCAGCCTAGGAGGCAGGTCCAGCTCCTACGAGCAGTACTTC
j_call: TRBJ2-7
v_call: TRBV4-1
d_call: NA
clone_size: NA

cdr3_aa: CATVGAGTNEQFF
cdr3_nt: TGTGCCACCGTCGGAGCGGGGACCAATGAGCAGTTCTTC
j_call: TRBJ2-1
v_call: TRBV10-3
d_call: TRBD2
clone_size: many

cdr3_aa: CASSFSRGQGWAYGYTF
cdr3_nt: TGTGCCAGCAGTTTCTCCAGAGGACAGGGGTGGGCCTATGGCTACACCTTC
j_call: TRBJ1-2
v_call: TRBV27
d_call: TRBD1
clone_size: NA

cdr3_aa: CASSSSLVGNTEAFF
cdr3_nt: TGTGCCAGCAGCTCCTCCCTGGTGGGGAACACTGAAGCTTTCTTT
j_call: TRBJ1-1
v_call: TRBV7-2
d_call: NA
clone_size: few

cdr3_aa: CASSLGQGIETQYF
cdr3_nt: TGCGCCAGCAGCTTGGGACAGGGTATAGAGACCCAGTACTTC
j_call: TRBJ2-5
v_call: TRBV5-1
d_call: TRBD1
clone_size: many

cdr3_aa: CASSSPPDREDGYTF
cdr3_nt: TGTGCCAGCAGTAGCCCCCCGGACAGGGAAGATGGCTACACCTTC
j_call: TRBJ1-2
v_call: TRBV6-2/TRBV6-3
d_call: TRBD1
clone_size: NA

cdr3_aa: CATSRVMNTEAFF
cdr3_nt: TGTGCCACCAGCAGAGTAATGAACACTGAAGCTTTCTTT
j_call: TRBJ1-1
v_call: TRBV15
d_call: NA
clone_size: few

cdr3_aa: CASSEGGGRAYGYTF
cdr3_nt: TGTGCCAGCAGTGAAGGCGGGGGGCGGGCCTATGGCTACACCTTC
j_call: TRBJ1-2
v_call: TRBV2
d_call: NA
clone_size: many